These T cell receptor beta chains were read from a single sample in a study of CD8 T cells in Susac syndrome. TCRdb passed the immunoSEQ multiplex PCR reads through MiXCR, listing each CDR3 protein once. The sample has roughly 160,000 distinct CDR3 sequences, about 94% seen once. Sequenced: CD4+ T cells from PBMCs. The receptors were gathered from a human donor in good health. CDR3s include the opening cysteine and the closing phenylalanine or tryptophan. D genes are given only for firm matches. Size values are once, few and many counts, or a class for expanded clones, and some rows have none.

d_gene,j_gene,abundance,v_gene,CDR3nt,CDR3aa
-,TRBJ2-7,-,TRBV14,TGTGCCAGCAGCCAAGACGGGGCAAGCTCCTACGAGCAGTACTTC,CASSQDGASSYEQYF
-,TRBJ1-6,-,TRBV20-1,TGCAGTGCCCCTGGAGGGAGCTATAATTCACCCCTCCACTTT,CSAPGGSYNSPLHF
-,TRBJ2-3,-,TRBV20-1,TGCAGTGCCGTTCGAGGACGCACAGATACGCAGTATTTT,CSAVRGRTDTQYF
TRBD1,TRBJ2-1,-,TRBV7-2,TGTGCCAGCAGCTCGGACAGGCCCTACAATGAGCAGTTCTTC,CASSSDRPYNEQFF
TRBD1,TRBJ1-1,-,TRBV19,TGTGCCAGTAGTGCGCCACAGGGGAGGAACACTGAAGCTTTCTTT,CASSAPQGRNTEAFF
-,TRBJ1-1,once,TRBV29-1,TGCAGCGTGAACAGGGATGAGAGGGCTTTCTTT,CSVNRDERAFF
-,TRBJ2-7,few,TRBV28,TGTGCCAGCACCACATCGTCGCACGGCTACGAGCAGTACTTC,CASTTSSHGYEQYF
-,TRBJ2-1,-,TRBV11-2,TGTGCCAGCAGCTTAAGGCGGAACAATGAGCAGTTCTTC,CASSLRRNNEQFF
-,TRBJ2-7,-,TRBV4-1,TGCGCCAGCAGCCAAGATCCCAGGGATTACTACGAGCAGTACTTC,CASSQDPRDYYEQYF
-,TRBJ1-5,-,TRBV29-1,TGCAGCGTTCTACAGGGCGGCAATCAGCCCCAGCATTTT,CSVLQGGNQPQHF
TRBD1,TRBJ1-5,-,TRBV20-1,TGCAGTGCTAGCCCGGGACAGGGGGTAAGACAGCCCCAGCATTTT,CSASPGQGVRQPQHF
-,TRBJ2-7,-,TRBV29-1,TGCAGCGTTGAAACAGGGAGCACCTACGAGCAGTACTTC,CSVETGSTYEQYF
-,TRBJ2-7,-,TRBV2,TGTGCCAGCAGTGACCTAGGGATCTCCTACGAGCAGTACTTC,CASSDLGISYEQYF
-,TRBJ2-2,-,TRBV7-3,TGTGCCAGCAGCTCCCCCGCGGGGTTCGGCACCGGGGAGCTGTTTTTT,CASSSPAGFGTGELFF
TRBD1,TRBJ1-1,-,TRBV30,TGTGCCTGGGACGGACAGGGTGGGACTGAAGCTTTCTTT,CAWDGQGGTEAFF
TRBD1,TRBJ1-5,-,TRBV18,TGTGCCAGCTCATTGGACAGGGGTAGCAATCAGCCCCAGCATTTT,CASSLDRGSNQPQHF
TRBD1,TRBJ2-5,-,TRBV6-5,TGTGCCAGCAGCACGGACAGGGGGAGAGAGACCCAGTACTTC,CASSTDRGRETQYF
-,TRBJ2-3,-,TRBV7-2,TGTGCCAGCAGCGGGGGGACATCCCGCACAGATACGCAGTATTTT,CASSGGTSRTDTQYF
-,TRBJ1-1,-,TRBV20-1,TGCAGTGCTAGAGATTTGGGGCAACCGAACACTGAAGCTTTCTTT,CSARDLGQPNTEAFF
-,TRBJ2-1,-,TRBV7-9,TGTGCCAGCAGCTTAGCTCACGGACCAGACAGGTACAATGAGCAGTTCTTC,CASSLAHGPDRYNEQFF
-,TRBJ2-7,-,TRBV5-6,TGTGCCAGCAGCTTAAACCTCTTGGAGCAGTACTTC,CASSLNLLEQYF
TRBD1,TRBJ1-6,-,TRBV6-6,TGTGCCAGCAGTTCCGGGACAGGCTATAATTCACCCCTCCACTTT,CASSSGTGYNSPLHF
TRBD1,TRBJ2-7,once,TRBV14,TGTGCCAGCAGCCGGACAGGAGCCCTTGGGGAGCAGTACTTC,CASSRTGALGEQYF
-,TRBJ1-1,-,TRBV7-2,TGTGCCAGCAGCGGCCTTGGGGGAACAGGGATGACTGAAGCTTTCTTT,CASSGLGGTGMTEAFF
-,TRBJ2-1,-,TRBV29-1,TGCAGCGTTGAAGAGGGCAGGGGGGGCTCCTACAATGAGCAGTTCTTC,CSVEEGRGGSYNEQFF
TRBD1,TRBJ1-4,once,TRBV12-5,TGTGCTAGTGGTTTGGGAGAAGACAGGGCGTTT,CASGLGEDRAF
-,TRBJ2-2,-,TRBV15,TGTGCCACCAGCAGAGATTCGGTTCCCGGGGAGCTGTTTTTT,CATSRDSVPGELFF
-,TRBJ2-3,once,TRBV20-1,TGCAGTGCTAGAGATGTCAGGGTTACAGATACGCAGTATTTT,CSARDVRVTDTQYF
-,TRBJ2-1,-,TRBV20-1,TGCAGTGCTACCTTTACCGGGGGGCGTTATGAGCAGTTCTTC,CSATFTGGRYEQFF
-,TRBJ1-5,-,TRBV7-2,TGTGCCAGCAGCTCCCGGGCAGGGGATCAGCCCCAGCATTTT,CASSSRAGDQPQHF
TRBD1,TRBJ2-7,-,TRBV6-2/TRBV6-3,TGTGCCAGCAGGCCAGGACAGGGGGCTTCCTACGAGCAGTACTTC,CASRPGQGASYEQYF
TRBD2,TRBJ2-3,-,TRBV6-2/TRBV6-3,TGTGCCAGCAGTTCCCCTAGCGGGGGAATACATACGCAGTATTTT,CASSSPSGGIHTQYF
-,TRBJ1-6,-,TRBV2,TGTGCCAGCAGTGAACTTGGAGGGTCACCCCTCCACTTT,CASSELGGSPLHF
-,TRBJ2-7,-,TRBV5-1,TGCGCCAGCAGCTTAGCAGGGACGGACGAGCAGTACTTC,CASSLAGTDEQYF
TRBD2,TRBJ2-3,once,TRBV30,TGTGCCTGGAGTTCCCGGGCAGCGGGAGGCACAGATACGCAGTATTTT,CAWSSRAAGGTDTQYF
-,TRBJ2-3,-,TRBV7-2,TGTGCCAGCAGCTTAATGGGGGGGGGCCAAGATACGCAGTATTTT,CASSLMGGGQDTQYF
-,TRBJ2-2,-,TRBV7-8,TGTGCCAGCAGCTGGGACACAAACACCGGGGAGCTGTTTTTT,CASSWDTNTGELFF
TRBD2,TRBJ2-7,-,TRBV20-1,TGCAGTGCTAGAGTCGGGAGGGACTACGAGCAGTACTTC,CSARVGRDYEQYF
-,TRBJ1-1,-,TRBV5-4,TGTGCCAGCAGCTTGGATTCGGCCACTGAAGCTTTCTTT,CASSLDSATEAFF
-,TRBJ2-3,-,TRBV4-3,TGCGCCAGCAGCCAGGACGTACACCCAGATACGCAGTATTTT,CASSQDVHPDTQYF
-,TRBJ1-6,-,TRBV11-2,TGTGCCAGCAGCTTAGCCAGGATAGGTAATTCACCCCTCCACTTT,CASSLARIGNSPLHF
-,TRBJ2-7,-,TRBV2,TGTGCCAGCAGAACAGTTGGGACTTGGCAGTACTTC,CASRTVGTWQYF
-,TRBJ2-5,-,TRBV4-1,TGCGCCAGCAGCCAAGTAGGACTCGGGGGGCCGGAGACCCAGTACTTC,CASSQVGLGGPETQYF
-,TRBJ1-2,-,TRBV12-3/TRBV12-4,TGTGCCAGCAGCCCGGGACACAATAACTATGGCTACACCTTC,CASSPGHNNYGYTF
-,TRBJ1-2,few,TRBV3-1,TGTGCCAGCAGTCAGACAGCTAACTATGGCTACACCTTC,CASSQTANYGYTF
-,TRBJ1-2,-,TRBV27,TGTGCCAGCCGAGGGGGGAACTATGGCTACACCTTC,CASRGGNYGYTF
-,TRBJ2-3,-,TRBV30,TGTGCCTGGAGTGGGCCGGTCGTGGGCACAGATACGCAGTATTTT,CAWSGPVVGTDTQYF
-,TRBJ2-1,once,TRBV19,TGTGCCAGTACCGGGACCTCCTACAATGAGCAGTTCTTC,CASTGTSYNEQFF
TRBD1,TRBJ2-7,-,TRBV20-1,TGCAGGGGTAACAGGGGACACGAGCAGTACTTC,CRGNRGHEQYF
TRBD1,TRBJ1-1,-,TRBV12-3/TRBV12-4,TGTGCCAGCAGTCCCGACAGGGGCACTGAAGCTTTCTTT,CASSPDRGTEAFF
-,TRBJ2-1,-,TRBV12-3/TRBV12-4,TGTGCCAGCAGTTTCCGGGGGGCGGGCTACAATGAGCAGTTCTTC,CASSFRGAGYNEQFF
TRBD2,TRBJ2-5,-,TRBV20-1,TGCAGTGCTAGAGATCTAGTGGGGAGGGGAGAGACCCAGTACTTC,CSARDLVGRGETQYF
TRBD1,TRBJ2-7,-,TRBV7-9,TGTGCCAGCAGACTTCAACAGGGGCCCTACGAGCAGTACTTC,CASRLQQGPYEQYF
-,TRBJ1-2,-,TRBV20-1,TGCAGTGCTCGCTCGGGCGCGAACTATGGCTACACCTTC,CSARSGANYGYTF